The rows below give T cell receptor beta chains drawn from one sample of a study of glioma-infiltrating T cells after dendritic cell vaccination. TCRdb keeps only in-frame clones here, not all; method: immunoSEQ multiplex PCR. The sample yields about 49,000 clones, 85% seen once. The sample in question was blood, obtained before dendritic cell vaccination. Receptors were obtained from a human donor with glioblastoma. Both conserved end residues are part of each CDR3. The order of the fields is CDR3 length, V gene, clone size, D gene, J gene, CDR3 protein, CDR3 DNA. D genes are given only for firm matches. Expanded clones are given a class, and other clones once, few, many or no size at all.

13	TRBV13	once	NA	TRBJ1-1	CASSQPENTEAFF	TGTGCCAGCAGCCAACCAGAGAACACTGAAGCTTTCTTT
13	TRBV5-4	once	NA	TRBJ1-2	CASSLNPNHGYTF	TGTGCCAGCAGCTTGAATCCTAACCATGGCTACACCTTC
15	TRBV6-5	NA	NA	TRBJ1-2	CASSYTAGANYGYTF	TGTGCCAGCAGTTACACGGCGGGGGCTAACTATGGCTACACCTTC
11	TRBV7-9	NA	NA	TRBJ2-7	CASAGSYEQYF	TGTGCCAGCGCGGGGTCCTACGAGCAGTACTTC
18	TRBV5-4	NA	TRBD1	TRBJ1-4	CASSLGGGTVVTNEKLFF	TGTGCCAGCAGCTTAGGAGGGGGCACTGTGGTGACTAATGAAAAACTGTTTTTT
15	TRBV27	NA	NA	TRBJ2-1	CASSLTTNSYNEQFF	TGTGCCAGCAGTTTGACTACAAATTCGTACAATGAGCAGTTCTTC
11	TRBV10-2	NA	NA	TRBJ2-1	CATRDRDEQFF	TGCGCCACAAGAGACCGGGATGAGCAGTTCTTC
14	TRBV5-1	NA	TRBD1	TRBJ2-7	CASSLGGQPYEQYF	TGCGCCAGCAGCTTGGGGGGACAGCCCTACGAGCAGTACTTC
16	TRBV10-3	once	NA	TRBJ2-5	CAISGPEGGRGETQYF	TGTGCCATCAGTGGGCCGGAGGGGGGGCGTGGCGAGACCCAGTACTTC
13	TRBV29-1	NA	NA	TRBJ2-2	CSVYQGTTGELFF	TGCAGCGTTTACCAGGGAACCACCGGGGAGCTGTTTTTT
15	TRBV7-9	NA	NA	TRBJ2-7	CASSLAGTFAHEQYF	TGTGCCAGCAGCTTAGCCGGGACATTCGCCCACGAGCAGTACTTC
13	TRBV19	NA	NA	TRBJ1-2	CASRTGAGDGYTF	TGTGCCAGTAGGACCGGGGCAGGGGATGGCTACACCTTC
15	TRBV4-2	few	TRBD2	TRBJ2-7	CASSQSGSAIHEQYF	TGTGCCAGCAGTCAAAGCGGGAGTGCCATCCACGAGCAGTACTTC
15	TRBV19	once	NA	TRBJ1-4	CASTLGGRAGEKLFF	TGTGCCAGTACACTGGGTGGGAGGGCGGGCGAAAAACTGTTTTTT
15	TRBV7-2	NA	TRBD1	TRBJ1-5	CASSLGQGSYQPQHF	TGTGCCAGCAGCCTCGGACAGGGATCTTATCAGCCCCAGCATTTT
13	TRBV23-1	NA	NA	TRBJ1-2	CASSQSFNRGYTF	TGCGCCAGCAGTCAATCGTTTAATCGGGGCTACACCTTC
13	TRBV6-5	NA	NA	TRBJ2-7	CASSARISYEQYF	TGTGCCAGCAGTGCCAGAATTTCCTACGAGCAGTACTTC
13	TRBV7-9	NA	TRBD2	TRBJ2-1	CASRTSGYNEQFF	TGTGCCAGTCGGACTAGCGGCTACAATGAGCAGTTCTTC
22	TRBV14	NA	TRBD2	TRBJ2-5	CASSQDPRTSGRFWGYQETQYF	TGTGCCAGCAGCCAAGATCCAAGGACTAGCGGGAGATTTTGGGGATATCAAGAGACCCAGTACTTC
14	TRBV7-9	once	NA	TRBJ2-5	CASSLLGVQETQYF	TGTGCCAGCAGTCTCCTAGGGGTTCAAGAGACCCAGTACTTC
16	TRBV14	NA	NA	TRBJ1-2	CASSQDQRRSSWGYTF	TGTGCCAGCAGCCAAGATCAGCGCCGATCGTCGTGGGGCTACACCTTC
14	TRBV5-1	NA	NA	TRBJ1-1	CASSLGQINTEAFF	TGCGCCAGCAGCTTGGGACAGATCAACACTGAAGCTTTCTTT
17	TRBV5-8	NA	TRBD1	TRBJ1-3	CASSSTPGGEPGNTIYF	TGTGCCAGCAGCTCGACCCCAGGGGGCGAACCTGGAAACACCATATATTTT
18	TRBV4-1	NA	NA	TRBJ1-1	CASSQVNFLGASYTEAFF	TGCGCCAGCAGCCAAGTCAACTTCTTGGGGGCAAGCTACACTGAAGCTTTCTTT
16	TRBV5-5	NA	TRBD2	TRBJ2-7	CASSDWTSGLTYEQYF	TGTGCCAGCAGCGACTGGACTAGCGGGTTAACCTACGAGCAGTACTTC
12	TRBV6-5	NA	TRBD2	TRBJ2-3	CASRGVTDTQYF	TGTGCCAGCCGGGGGGTCACAGATACGCAGTATTTT
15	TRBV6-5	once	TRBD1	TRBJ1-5	CASRRQGVGNQPQHF	TGTGCCAGCAGAAGACAGGGAGTTGGCAATCAGCCCCAGCATTTT
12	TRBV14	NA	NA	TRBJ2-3	CASSHPRGTQYF	TGTGCCAGCAGCCACCCTAGAGGTACGCAGTATTTT
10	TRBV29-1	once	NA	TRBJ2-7	CSVSDSGQYF	TGCAGCGTTTCCGACAGTGGGCAGTACTTC
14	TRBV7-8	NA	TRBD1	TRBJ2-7	CASSLRQGAVEQYF	TGTGCCAGCAGCCTAAGACAGGGGGCGGTCGAGCAGTACTTC
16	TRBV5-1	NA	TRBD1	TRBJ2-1	CASSLEGTGGRNEQFF	TGCGCCAGCAGCTTGGAAGGGACAGGGGGCAGGAATGAGCAGTTCTTC
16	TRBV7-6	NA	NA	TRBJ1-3	CASSLSTTESGNTIYF	TGTGCCAGCAGCTTATCCACGACTGAGTCTGGAAACACCATATATTTT
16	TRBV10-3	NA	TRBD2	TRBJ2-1	CAISSGTSGRAAEQFF	TGTGCCATCAGTTCCGGGACTAGCGGGAGGGCCGCTGAGCAGTTCTTC
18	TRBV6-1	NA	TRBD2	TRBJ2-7	CASSEVSSSETSGYEQYF	TGTGCCAGCAGTGAGGTTTCAAGTTCCGAGACTAGCGGCTACGAGCAGTACTTC
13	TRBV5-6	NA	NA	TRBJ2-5	CASSLVSQETQYF	TGTGCCAGCAGCTTGGTATCTCAAGAGACCCAGTACTTC
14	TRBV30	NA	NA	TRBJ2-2	CAWRLGDWAGELFF	TGTGCCTGGAGATTAGGGGATTGGGCCGGGGAGCTGTTTTTT
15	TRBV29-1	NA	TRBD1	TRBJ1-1	CSVAPPTGGKTEAFF	TGCAGCGTCGCACCCCCGACAGGGGGTAAGACTGAAGCTTTCTTT
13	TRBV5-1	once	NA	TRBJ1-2	CASSLPGNYGYTF	TGCGCCAGCAGCTTGCCAGGAAACTATGGCTACACCTTC
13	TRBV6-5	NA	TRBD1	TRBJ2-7	CASTGQSSYEQYF	TGTGCCAGTACGGGACAGTCATCCTACGAGCAGTACTTC
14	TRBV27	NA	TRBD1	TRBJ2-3	CASSPTGVPSTQYF	TGTGCCAGCAGCCCGACAGGGGTTCCTTCTACGCAGTATTTT
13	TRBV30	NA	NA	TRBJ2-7	CAWRFGQSGEQYF	TGTGCCTGGAGATTCGGACAGTCTGGCGAGCAGTACTTC
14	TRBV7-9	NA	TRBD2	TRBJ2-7	CASSLIGGAYEQYF	TGTGCCAGCAGCTTAATCGGGGGGGCCTACGAGCAGTACTTC
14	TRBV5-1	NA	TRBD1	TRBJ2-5	CASSRDSQQETQYF	TGCGCCAGCAGCAGGGACAGTCAACAAGAGACCCAGTACTTC
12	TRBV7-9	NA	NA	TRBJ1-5	CASVAGDQPQHF	TGTGCCTCCGTGGCGGGTGATCAGCCCCAGCATTTT
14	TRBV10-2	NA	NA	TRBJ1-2	CASSESRGNYGYTF	TGCGCCAGCAGTGAGTCGCGGGGTAACTATGGCTACACCTTC
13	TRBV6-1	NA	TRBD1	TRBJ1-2	CASSERGQYGYTF	TGTGCCAGCAGTGAAAGGGGACAGTATGGCTACACCTTC
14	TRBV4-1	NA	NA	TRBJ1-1	CASAQQGLGTEAFF	TGCGCCAGCGCTCAACAGGGATTGGGCACTGAAGCTTTCTTT
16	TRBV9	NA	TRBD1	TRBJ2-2	CASTPSGQGNTGELFF	TGTGCCAGCACCCCTTCAGGACAGGGCAACACCGGGGAGCTGTTTTTT
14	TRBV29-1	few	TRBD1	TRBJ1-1	CSVVGTAMNTEAFF	TGCAGCGTTGTGGGGACAGCTATGAACACTGAAGCTTTCTTT
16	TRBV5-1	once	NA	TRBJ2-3	CASSFQRAAGTDTQYF	TGCGCCAGCAGCTTCCAGCGGGCGGCGGGGACAGATACGCAGTATTTT
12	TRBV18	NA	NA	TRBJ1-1	CASSPGGSEAFF	TGTGCCAGCTCACCGGGGGGATCTGAAGCTTTCTTT
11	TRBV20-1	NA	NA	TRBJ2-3	CGGQHTDTQYF	TGCGGGGGACAACACACAGATACGCAGTATTTT